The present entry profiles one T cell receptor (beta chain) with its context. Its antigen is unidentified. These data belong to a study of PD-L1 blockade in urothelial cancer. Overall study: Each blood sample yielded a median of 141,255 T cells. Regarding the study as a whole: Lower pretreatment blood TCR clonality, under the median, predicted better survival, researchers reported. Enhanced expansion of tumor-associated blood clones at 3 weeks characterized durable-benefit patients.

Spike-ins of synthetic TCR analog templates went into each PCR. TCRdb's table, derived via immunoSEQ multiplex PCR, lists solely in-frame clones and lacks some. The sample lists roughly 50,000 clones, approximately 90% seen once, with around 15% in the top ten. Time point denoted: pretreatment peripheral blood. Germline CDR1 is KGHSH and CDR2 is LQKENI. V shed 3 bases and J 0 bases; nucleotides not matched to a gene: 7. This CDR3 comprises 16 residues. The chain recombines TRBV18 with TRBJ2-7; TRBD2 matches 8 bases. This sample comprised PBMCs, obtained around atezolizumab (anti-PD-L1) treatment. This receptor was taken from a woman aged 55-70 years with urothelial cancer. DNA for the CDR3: TGTGCCAGCTCACCGCTACTAAGCGGGAGCTCCTACGAGCAGTACTTC. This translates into CASSPLLSGSSYEQYF.